The rows below give T cell receptor beta chains drawn from one sample of a study of blood T cells in healthy people across ages. Via MiXCR, TCRdb re-called the 5' RACE reads, giving one row per CDR3 protein. The sample gives hundreds of thousands of distinct CDR3 sequences, 29% of which show up once; 15% to 20% is in the top ten. Sequencing input: blood. The receptor source for this set is an elderly woman in good health. Both conserved end residues are part of each CDR3. Each record gives: V gene, D gene, clone size, J gene, CDR3 DNA, CDR3 protein. The D gene is left open where the match is weak. Expanded clones get a size class; other rows say once, few or many, or leave the size out.

TRBV7-9	.	.	TRBJ1-2	TGTGCCAGCAGCTTAGGAGGCCTCCGCTATGGCTACACCTTC	CASSLGGLRYGYTF
TRBV5-1	TRBD2	many	TRBJ2-3	TGCGCCAGCAGCTTGGGGGGGACTAGCGTGGATACGCAGTATTTT	CASSLGGTSVDTQYF
TRBV12-3/TRBV12-4	.	few	TRBJ2-2	TGTGCCAGCAGTTTAGCGCTCTCCGGGGAGCTGTTTTTT	CASSLALSGELFF
TRBV24-1	.	.	TRBJ2-5	TGTACCACCAGTGGTTTGGCCGTCGAACGTGCGGGAACCCAGTACTTC	CTTSGLAVERAGTQYF
TRBV5-1	.	many	TRBJ2-5	TGCGCCAGCACGACAGATCAAGAGACCCAGTACTTC	CASTTDQETQYF
TRBV11-2	TRBD1	many	TRBJ1-5	TGTGCCAGCAGCCGAGACAGGGGCAATCAGCCCCAGCATTTT	CASSRDRGNQPQHF
TRBV11-2	TRBD1	.	TRBJ2-7	TGTGCCAGCAGGGACTCCACAGGGGAGCACGAGCAGTACTTC	CASRDSTGEHEQYF
TRBV9	TRBD1	many	TRBJ2-4	TGTGCCAGCAGCCCGTCTACAGGGGTCATTCAGTACTTC	CASSPSTGVIQYF
TRBV7-9	TRBD1	many	TRBJ1-2	TGTGCCAGCAGCCAGTCCGGGACAGGGGTGTTAATTGGCTACACCTTC	CASSQSGTGVLIGYTF
TRBV5-1	.	.	TRBJ2-2	TGCGCCAGCAGCTTGACAGGGAAGAACACCGGGGAGCTGTTTTTT	CASSLTGKNTGELFF
TRBV29-1	.	few	TRBJ1-1	TGCAGCGGATCAGGAGTTATGAACACTGAAGCTTTCTTT	CSGSGVMNTEAFF
TRBV27	.	.	TRBJ1-2	TGTGCCAGCAGTCCCAGCTTAAAGAGGGAAGGCTACACCTTC	CASSPSLKREGYTF
TRBV12-3/TRBV12-4	.	.	TRBJ2-1	TGTGCCAGCAGTTTCGCTTTCCCCCACAATGAGCAGTTCTTC	CASSFAFPHNEQFF
TRBV5-1	.	.	TRBJ1-2	TGCGCCAGCAGCACGGACAGCCACTATGGCTACACCTTC	CASSTDSHYGYTF
TRBV6-1	TRBD2	many	TRBJ2-3	TGTGCCAGCAGACGACCGGGACTAGCGGGGGGCCAAGATACGCAGTATTTT	CASRRPGLAGGQDTQYF
TRBV9	.	many	TRBJ2-1	TGTGCCAGCAGCCCCCACCGCAAGGGCAATGAGCAGTTCTTC	CASSPHRKGNEQFF
TRBV15	.	.	TRBJ1-1	TGTGCCACCAGCGACGAGTGGGGCCTCAGGGGTACTGAAGCTTTCTTT	CATSDEWGLRGTEAFF
TRBV11-2	.	.	TRBJ2-7	TGTGCCAGCAGCTTTGGTCTAGACTACGAGCAGTACTTC	CASSFGLDYEQYF
TRBV27	TRBD2	.	TRBJ2-3	TGTGCCAGCAGTGCCCCCCTTTTTAGCGGGGGAGGAAAAGATACGCAGTATTTT	CASSAPLFSGGGKDTQYF
TRBV29-1	.	.	TRBJ2-5	TGCAGCGTGGGGGCAGGGCAAGAGACCCAGTACTTC	CSVGAGQETQYF
TRBV5-4	TRBD2	many	TRBJ2-3	TGTGCCAGCAGCTCGCGGGGGGATGGCACAGATACGCAGTATTTT	CASSSRGDGTDTQYF
TRBV10-3	.	many	TRBJ2-3	TGTGCCATCAGGGAGGGGCCCACAGATACGCAGTATTTT	CAIREGPTDTQYF
TRBV20-1	.	.	TRBJ2-4	TGCAGTGCTAGAGGCGACGGGGTGGAAAACATTCAGTACTTC	CSARGDGVENIQYF
TRBV7-2	TRBD1	many	TRBJ2-7	TGTGCCAGCAGCCGCCGGGACAGGGTCCACGAGCAGTACTTC	CASSRRDRVHEQYF